This TCR beta chain was profiled in a study of beta chain features in type 1 diabetes. The investigators reverse transcribed all of the isolated RNA, so they sequenced expressed TCRB transcripts. Produced via immunoSEQ multiplex PCR; TCRdb's table is partial and in-frame only. The sample lists hundreds of thousands of clones; approximately 9.9% were seen once. This CDR3 is 15 amino acids long. CDR1 and CDR2 from the germline V gene are LNHDA and SQIVND (reference sequence). Trimming left V 6 bases short and J 2 bases short, with 16 bases between. Study results and caveats: A pattern of fewer insertions and more deletions at VDJ junctions was seen in type 1 diabetes patients. A PCR bias possibly favoring shorter templates would apply equally to patients and controls. Shorter TCRB CDR3s, moderately but significantly so, marked every one of the four CD4+ subsets in Type 1 diabetes patients.

Notes on this clone: Its antigen is still unknown.

Sequenced sample: central memory CD4+ T cells from blood. This TCR was sampled from a man in his thirties or forties with type 1 diabetes. The V and J genes are TRBV19 and TRBJ1-2; a weak D match, TRBD1 (5 bases). CDR3 protein: CASSIAVGANYGYTF. The DNA of the CDR3 is TGTGCCAGTAGCATCGCCGTAGGGGCGAACTATGGCTACACCTTC.